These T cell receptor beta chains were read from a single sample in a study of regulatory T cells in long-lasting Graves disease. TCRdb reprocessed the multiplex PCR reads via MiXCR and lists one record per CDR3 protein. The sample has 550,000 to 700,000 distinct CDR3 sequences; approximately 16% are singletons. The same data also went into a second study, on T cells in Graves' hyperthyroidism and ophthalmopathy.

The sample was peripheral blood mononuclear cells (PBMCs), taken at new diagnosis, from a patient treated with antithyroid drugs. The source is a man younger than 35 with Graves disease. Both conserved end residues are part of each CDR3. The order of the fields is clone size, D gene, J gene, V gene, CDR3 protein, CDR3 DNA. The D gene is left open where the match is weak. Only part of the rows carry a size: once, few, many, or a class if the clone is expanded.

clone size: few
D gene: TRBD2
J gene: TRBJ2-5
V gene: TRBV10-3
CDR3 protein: CAISTSGSQETQYF
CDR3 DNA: TGTGCCATCTCGACTAGCGGCTCCCAAGAGACCCAGTACTTC

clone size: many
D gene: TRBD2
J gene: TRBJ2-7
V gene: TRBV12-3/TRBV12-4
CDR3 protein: CASSWGSSGRFYEQYF
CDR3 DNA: TGTGCCAGCAGTTGGGGCTCCAGCGGGAGATTCTACGAGCAGTACTTC

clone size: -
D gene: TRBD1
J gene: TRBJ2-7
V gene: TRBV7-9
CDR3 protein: CASSLEGATYEQYF
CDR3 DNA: TGTGCCAGCAGCTTAGAGGGGGCGACCTACGAGCAGTACTTC

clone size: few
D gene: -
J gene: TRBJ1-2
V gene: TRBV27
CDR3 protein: CASSLLQAYGYTF
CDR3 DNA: TGTGCCAGCAGTTTATTACAGGCTTATGGCTACACCTTC

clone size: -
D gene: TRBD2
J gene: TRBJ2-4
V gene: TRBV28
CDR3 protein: CASGGTSGKKNIQYF
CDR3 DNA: TGTGCCAGCGGTGGGACTAGCGGGAAAAAAAACATTCAGTACTTC

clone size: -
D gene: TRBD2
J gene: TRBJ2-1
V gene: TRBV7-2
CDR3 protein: CASSITSGLGEQFF
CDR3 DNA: TGTGCCAGCAGCATTACTAGCGGGCTGGGTGAGCAGTTCTTC

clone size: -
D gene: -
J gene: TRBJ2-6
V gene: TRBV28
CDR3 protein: CASSLTGPGANVLTF
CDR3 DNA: TGTGCCAGCAGTTTAACAGGTCCTGGGGCCAACGTCCTGACTTTC

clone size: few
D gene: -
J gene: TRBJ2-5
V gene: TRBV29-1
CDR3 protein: CSVLRDPSRKDQYF
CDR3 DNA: TGCAGCGTCCTCCGGGACCCTTCTCGGAAGGACCAGTACTTC

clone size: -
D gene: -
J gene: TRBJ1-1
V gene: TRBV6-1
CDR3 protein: CASSDQTRWGTEAFF
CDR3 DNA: TGTGCCAGCAGTGACCAGACCCGGTGGGGCACTGAAGCTTTCTTT

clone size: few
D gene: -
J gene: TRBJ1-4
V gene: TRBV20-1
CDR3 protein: CSARSPRGEKLFF
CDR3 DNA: TGCAGTGCTAGGAGTCCTCGGGGTGAAAAACTGTTTTTT

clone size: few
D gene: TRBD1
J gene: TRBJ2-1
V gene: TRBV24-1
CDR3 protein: CATSDKTGVVRNEQFF
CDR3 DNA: TGTGCCACCAGTGATAAGACAGGGGTAGTCCGCAATGAGCAGTTCTTC

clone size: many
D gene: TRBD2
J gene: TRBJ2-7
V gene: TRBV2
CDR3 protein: CASSDGLAGINYEQYF
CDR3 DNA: TGTGCCAGCAGTGACGGACTAGCGGGAATTAACTACGAGCAGTACTTC

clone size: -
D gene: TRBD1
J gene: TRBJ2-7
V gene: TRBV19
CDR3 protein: CASSITGQLTAYEQYF
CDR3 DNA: TGTGCCAGTAGTATTACGGGACAGCTTACGGCCTACGAGCAGTACTTC

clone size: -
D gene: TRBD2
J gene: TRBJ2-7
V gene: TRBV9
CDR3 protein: CASSPLGLAVYEQYF
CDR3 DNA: TGTGCCAGCAGCCCCCTCGGACTAGCGGTCTACGAGCAGTACTTC

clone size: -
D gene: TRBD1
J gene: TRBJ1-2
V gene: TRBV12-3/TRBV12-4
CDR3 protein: CASRQGTDGYTF
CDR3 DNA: TGTGCCAGCAGACAGGGGACAGATGGCTACACCTTC

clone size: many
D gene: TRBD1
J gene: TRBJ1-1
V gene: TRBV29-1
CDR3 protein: CSARDRTNTEAFF
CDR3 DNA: TGCAGCGCAAGGGACAGAACGAACACTGAAGCTTTCTTT

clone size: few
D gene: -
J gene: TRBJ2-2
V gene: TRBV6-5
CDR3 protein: CASSYGGTNTGELFF
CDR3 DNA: TGTGCCAGCAGTTACGGGGGAACGAACACCGGGGAGCTGTTTTTT

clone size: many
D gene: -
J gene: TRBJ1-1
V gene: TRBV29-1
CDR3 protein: CSVERGPRAFF
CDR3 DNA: TGCAGCGTTGAAAGGGGCCCTAGAGCTTTCTTT

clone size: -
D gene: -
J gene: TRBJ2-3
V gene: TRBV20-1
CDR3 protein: CSAASPTGRLNTQYF
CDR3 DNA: TGCAGTGCAGCCTCCCCAACGGGGAGATTGAATACGCAGTATTTT

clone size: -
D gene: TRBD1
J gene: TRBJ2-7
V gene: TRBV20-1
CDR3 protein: CSARTGVENEQYF
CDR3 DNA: TGCAGTGCTAGGACAGGGGTGGAAAACGAGCAGTACTTC

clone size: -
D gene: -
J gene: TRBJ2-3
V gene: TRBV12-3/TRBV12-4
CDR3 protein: CASTGNTDTQYF
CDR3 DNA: TGTGCCAGCACAGGGAACACAGATACGCAGTATTTT

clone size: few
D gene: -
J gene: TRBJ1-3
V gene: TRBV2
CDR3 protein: CASRTGASGNTIYF
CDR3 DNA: TGTGCCAGCAGGACCGGGGCGTCTGGAAACACCATATATTTT

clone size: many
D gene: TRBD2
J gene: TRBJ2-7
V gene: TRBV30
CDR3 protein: CAWSVGLAYEQYF
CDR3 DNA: TGTGCCTGGAGTGTGGGACTAGCCTACGAGCAGTACTTC

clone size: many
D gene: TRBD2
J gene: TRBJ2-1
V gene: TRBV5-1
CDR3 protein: CASSLTSGRINEQFF
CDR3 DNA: TGCGCCAGCAGCTTAACTAGCGGGAGGATTAATGAGCAGTTCTTC

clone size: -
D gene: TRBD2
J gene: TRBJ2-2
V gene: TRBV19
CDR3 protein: CASSIRREGPGELFF
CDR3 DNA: TGTGCCAGTAGTATAAGGCGGGAGGGCCCCGGGGAGCTGTTTTTT

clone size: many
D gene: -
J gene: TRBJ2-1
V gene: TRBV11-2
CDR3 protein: CASSMTPDVQFF
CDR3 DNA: TGTGCCAGCAGCATGACCCCCGATGTGCAGTTCTTC

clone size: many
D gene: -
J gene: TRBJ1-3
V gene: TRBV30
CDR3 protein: CAWSVTTGNTIYF
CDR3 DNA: TGTGCCTGGAGTGTTACTACTGGAAACACCATATATTTT

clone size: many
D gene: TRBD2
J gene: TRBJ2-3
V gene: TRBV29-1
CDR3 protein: CSVGTSGITDTQYF
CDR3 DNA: TGCAGCGTTGGAACTAGCGGGATTACAGATACGCAGTATTTT